One sample yielded the 4 T cell receptor beta chains listed below, sequenced in a study of ipilimumab plus nivolumab after autologous stem cell transplantation. Assay used: immunoSEQ multiplex PCR; TCRdb lists only in-frame clones, some missing. The sample has 15,000 or so clones, roughly 70% seen once. The material sequenced was PBMCs, taken in a trial of ipilimumab plus nivolumab as post-transplant consolidation. The receptors were sampled from a male donor with diffuse large B-cell lymphoma.

V is TRBV19 and J is TRBJ1-4, with TRBD1 as a possible D gene (5 bases). This CDR3 comprises 14 residues. Trimming took off 4 bases at V and 6 bases at J, with 12 bases between the two ends. Germline loops: CDR1 LNHDA, CDR2 SQIVND (reference sequence). The chain's CDR3 is CASSKGMGDEKLFF. The DNA of the CDR3 is TGTGCCAGTAGTAAAGGGATGGGGGATGAAAAACTGTTTTTT.

This chain connects TRBV18 to TRBJ2-3; 12 bases align to TRBD2. Germline trimming cut 4 bases from V and 5 bases from J; bases unmatched to any gene: 7. Germline V CDR1 and CDR2: KGHSH, LQKENI. CDR3 length equals 16 residues. For the CDR3, the DNA is TGTGCCAGCTCACGGCCGGGACTAGCGGGTGGAGATACGCAGTATTTT. Translation: CASSRPGLAGGDTQYF.

Comment on this clone: A much more abundant neighbour one base away suggests this may be a read error. This chain joins TRBV27 and TRBJ1-1, with 7 bases that match TRBD1. The germline gives CDR1 MNHEY, CDR2 SMNVEV (reference sequence). J lost 0 bases, V lost 0 bases, and 1 base had no gene match. CDR3 length equals 15 residues. CDR3 protein: CASSLSTGVNTEAFF. In DNA, the CDR3 is TGTGCCAGCAGTTTATCAACAGGGGTGAACACTGAAGCTTTCTTT.

V and J are TRBV11-3 and TRBJ2-1, with 12 bases fitting TRBD2. There are 17 residues in the CDR3. From germline, CDR1 is SGHNT and CDR2 YENEEA. Trimming removed 5 bases from V and 0 bases from J; junction bases left unmatched: 5. CDR3 region: CASSPSGGAVSYNEQFF. Here the CDR3 DNA reads TGTGCCAGCAGCCCTAGCGGGGGGGCCGTCTCCTACAATGAGCAGTTCTTC.